The 14 T cell receptor beta chains reported below all come from one sample, sequenced in a study of control samples from healthy donors and cancer patients. Using immunoSEQ multiplex PCR, the repertoire was profiled, and TCRdb retains in-frame clones only, with some absent. The data contain 100,000 to 150,000 clones, roughly 91% of them seen just once; the ten biggest clones take up around 8.7%. The sample comprised blood. The receptors shown here come from a man aged 35 to 55 in good health.

The genes are TRBV24-1 and TRBJ2-3; D gene uncertain. Germline-derived CDR1 and CDR2 are KGHDR and SFDVKD. The CDR3 extends over 16 amino acids. V was pared by 4 bases and J by 2 bases, with 15 bases between. CDR3 sequence: CATSDETLHSTDTQYF. DNA of the CDR3: TGTGCCACCAGTGACGAGACCCTGCACTCCACAGATACGCAGTATTTT.

This clone turned up a few times. The rearrangement links TRBV7-8 to TRBJ2-3; a weak D match, TRBD2 (6 bases). The CDR3 contains 16 residues. Deletions cut 5 bases from V and 0 bases from J, with 15 bases between. From germline, CDR1 is SGHVS and CDR2 FQNEAQ. CDR3 DNA: TGTGCCAGCAGCCCCGAATCACGGGGGAGCACAGATACGCAGTATTTT. Translated, it gives CASSPESRGSTDTQYF. Based on the CDR3 plus reference TRBV7-8 and TRBJ2-3, the full variable domain is GAGVSQSPRYKVAKRGQDVALRCDPISGHVSLFWYQQALGQGPEFLTYFQNEAQLDKSGLPSDRFFAERPEGSVSTLKIQRTQQEDSAVYLCASSPESRGSTDTQYFGPGTRLTVL.

The chain employs TRBV10-1 and TRBJ2-7; maybe TRBD1 (6 bases). The CDR3 sequence is 14 residues long. V lost 5 bases to trimming and J lost 6 bases, with 17 bases between them. Germline lookup yields CDR1 WNHNN and CDR2 SYGVQD (reference sequence). The CDR3 region is CASSKWGQDGEQYF. DNA of the CDR3: TGCGCCAGCAGTAAATGGGGACAAGACGGCGAGCAGTACTTC.

The chain carries TRBV14 and TRBJ2-1, with D unresolved. The V and J ends lost 4 bases and 8 bases respectively, with 9 bases between them. From germline, CDR1 is SGHDN and CDR2 FVKESK. There are 12 residues in the CDR3. The DNA for the CDR3 is TGTGCCAGCAGCCCCCGGTTCGATGAGCAGTTCTTC. Translated, it gives CASSPRFDEQFF.

The chain couples TRBV4-2 to TRBJ2-3, with 11 nucleotides matching TRBD2. Unmatched junction bases numbered 7, after V lost 4 bases and J lost 1 base. Germline loops: CDR1 LGHNA, CDR2 YNFKEQ. This CDR3 is 17 amino acids long. The CDR3 DNA is TGTGCCAGCAGCCCCACGGCGGGACTAGCGGGCACAGATACGCAGTATTTT. It translates to CASSPTAGLAGTDTQYF.

The chain couples TRBV7-9 to TRBJ1-3, with D hard to call. The CDR3 loop spans 13 amino acids. V was cut by 5 bases and J by 0 bases, with 5 bases left in between. Germline V CDR1 and CDR2: SEHNR, FQNEAQ (reference sequence). CDR3 residues: CASSAISGNTIYF. In nucleotides, the CDR3 is TGTGCCAGCAGCGCAATCTCTGGAAACACCATATATTTT. Based on the CDR3 plus reference TRBV7-9 and TRBJ1-3, the full variable domain is DTGVSQNPRHKITKRGQNVTFRCDPISEHNRLYWYRQTLGQGPEFLTYFQNEAQLEKSRLLSDRFSAERPKGSFSTLEIQRTEQGDSAMYLCASSAISGNTIYFGEGSWLTVV.

This chain links TRBV7-2 with TRBJ1-1; 9 bases match TRBD1. J was trimmed by 5 bases and V by 4 bases; bases with no gene match: 5. The CDR3 has 14 residues. Germline V gene lookup returns CDR1 SGHTA and CDR2 FQGNSA. The CDR3 reads CASSSTGGRTEAFF. The CDR3 coding sequence is TGTGCCAGCAGCTCGACAGGGGGAAGGACTGAAGCTTTCTTT.

J is TRBJ2-1 and V is TRBV2; tentative D call: TRBD1 (5 bases). Trimming removed 2 bases from V and 4 bases from J, with 9 bases in between. From germline, CDR1 is SNHLY and CDR2 FYNNEI. This CDR3 region has 14 residues. This CDR3 reads CASSEQGMYNEQFF. The CDR3 bases are TGTGCCAGCAGTGAACAGGGAATGTACAATGAGCAGTTCTTC.

This chain joins TRBV20-1 and TRBJ2-1, with D hard to call. CDR3 size: 10 residues. CDR1 is DFQATT, CDR2 SNEGSKA, per germline (reference sequence). Trimming pared 7 bases from V and 5 bases from J, leaving 6 bases between. CDR3 sequence (DNA): TGCAGTGTGTGGGACAATGAGCAGTTCTTC. Translation: CSVWDNEQFF.

The chain uses TRBV11-2 and TRBJ2-1; D call uncertain. CDR3 length: 15 amino acids. The germline V gene encodes CDR1 SGHAT and CDR2 FQNNGV. V was clipped by 1 base and J by 9 bases, with 16 bases between them. The CDR3 protein is CASSLVASGWVEQFF. In DNA form, the CDR3 reads TGTGCCAGCAGCTTAGTGGCCAGTGGGTGGGTTGAGCAGTTCTTC.

The chain has TRBV19 and TRBJ2-1; 8 bases map to TRBD1. The CDR3 spans 15 residues. Trimming at V came to 3 bases and at J to 4 bases, leaving 5 bases not matched to a gene. Germline V gives CDR1 LNHDA, CDR2 SQIVND (reference sequence). The CDR3 region has the DNA TGTGCCAGTAGTATCGACAGGGGAGGATACAATGAGCAGTTCTTC. It yields the protein CASSIDRGGYNEQFF.

J is TRBJ1-2 and V is TRBV11-3; maybe TRBD1 (6 bases). Per germline, CDR1 SGHNT and CDR2 YENEEA. This CDR3 has 14 amino acids. Trimming pared 2 bases from V and 4 bases from J, leaving 11 bases between. CDR3 nucleotides: TGTGCCAGCAGCTTAAGCGGGGGGCTCTATGGCTACACCTTC. Its protein product is CASSLSGGLYGYTF.

The chain employs TRBV5-6 and TRBJ1-3; D is uncertain. The V gene lost 3 bases and the J gene lost 2 bases, with 6 bases spanning the gap. CDR1 is SGHDT, CDR2 YYEEEE, per germline. The CDR3 runs to 13 residues. The CDR3 here is CASSYRTGNTIYF. In DNA, the CDR3 is TGTGCCAGCAGCTACCGGACTGGAAACACCATATATTTT.

This clone appeared a few times. The V and J genes are TRBV4-1 and TRBJ2-7, with a tentative D call TRBD1 (6 bases). This CDR3 is built from 15 residues. Trimming removed 2 bases at V and 0 bases at J, with 11 bases between. Germline CDR1 reads MGHRA; CDR2 reads YSYEKL. In nucleotides, the CDR3 is TGCGCCAGCAGCCAAATTTTAGGGGGCTCCTACGAGCAGTACTTC. Its protein product is CASSQILGGSYEQYF.